This T cell receptor (beta chain) was identified in a study of graft-versus-host responses after intestinal transplantation. About the study: Transplants were multivisceral, liver-intestinal, or isolated intestinal.

This clone was detected only once. Its cognate antigen is unknown. Germline V gene lookup returns CDR1 MNHEY and CDR2 SVGAGI. The CDR3 has 13 amino acids. The V end lost 0 bases, the J end lost 7 bases, and 9 bases lay between the germline ends. Study-wide results and limits: The study associated peak circulating GvH clone levels with early post-transplant HvG declines. In recipient marrow, GvH clones were found, and some appeared first in ileum or blood.

The data were produced by immunoSEQ multiplex PCR, yet TCRdb's version contains in-frame clones alone and is incomplete. This sample carries fewer than 120,000 clones, about 93% of them seen once, and the ten largest clones take 0.4% to 0.55%. Sequencing was performed on unstimulated CD8+ T cells sorted from spleen or lymph node cells, taken before intestinal transplant. The chain combines TRBV6-5 with TRBJ1-2; TRBD1 might be the D (5 bases). The clonotype was recovered from a human donor who received an intestinal transplant. The CDR3 bases are TGTGCCAGCAGTTACTCGAAGGGGAGTGGCTACACCTTC. Protein product: CASSYSKGSGYTF.